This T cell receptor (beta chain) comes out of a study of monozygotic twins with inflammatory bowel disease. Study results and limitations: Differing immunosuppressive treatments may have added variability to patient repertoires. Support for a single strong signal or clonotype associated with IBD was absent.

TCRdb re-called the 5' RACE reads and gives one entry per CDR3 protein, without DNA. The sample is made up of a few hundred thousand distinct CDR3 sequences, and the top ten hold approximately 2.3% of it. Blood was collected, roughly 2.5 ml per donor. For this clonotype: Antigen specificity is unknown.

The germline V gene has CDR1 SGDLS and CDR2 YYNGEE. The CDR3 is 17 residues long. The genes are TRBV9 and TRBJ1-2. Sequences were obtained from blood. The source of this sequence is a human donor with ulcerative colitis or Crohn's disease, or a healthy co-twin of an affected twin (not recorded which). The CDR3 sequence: CASSAAQKPTRYYGYTF.